Each of the 26 T cell receptor beta chains below was sequenced from the same sample in a study of T cells in Graves' hyperthyroidism and ophthalmopathy. It was RNA transcripts that yielded the amplified TCR beta CDR3 regions. The TCR CDR3 first-round RT-PCR relied on the HTBI primer set. TCRdb analysed the multiplex PCR reads with MiXCR anew, one entry per CDR3 protein. In the table there are some 600,000 distinct CDR3 sequences, roughly 50% of which are singletons. Specimen: peripheral blood or thyroid tissue (not recorded which). All receptors come from a woman aged 18 to 35 with Graves' hyperthyroidism.

The chain employs TRBV10-3 and TRBJ2-7; D might be TRBD1 (6 bases). V lost 6 bases to trimming and J lost 5 bases, with 11 bases between them. The CDR3 is 12 amino acids. Germline V gene data show CDR1 as ENHRY and CDR2 as SYGVKD. The CDR3 coding sequence is TGTGCCATCAGCTGGGGGCGAGACGAGCAGTACTTC. Translated, it gives CAISWGRDEQYF.

This clonotype was counted at least ten times. The chain employs TRBV9 and TRBJ1-1, with no clear D. Trimming removed 2 bases from V and 1 base from J, with 6 bases in between. CDR1 and CDR2 from the germline V gene are SGDLS and YYNGEE. This CDR3 is built from 13 residues. The CDR3 DNA is TGTGCCAGCAGCGTTGGCTGGAACACTGAAGCTTTCTTT. Translation: CASSVGWNTEAFF.

This clonotype has ten or more counts. V gene TRBV10-3 combines with J gene TRBJ1-2; D gene ambiguous. Germline V lookup: CDR1 ENHRY, CDR2 SYGVKD. The CDR3 has 13 amino acids. V was pared by 0 bases and J by 8 bases, with 10 bases between. Here the CDR3 DNA reads TGTGCCATCAGTGAGTCGGAGTCTGGGGGCTACACCTTC. Amino acids: CAISESESGGYTF.

J is TRBJ2-7 and V is TRBV7-6; 10 nucleotides agree with TRBD1. The CDR3 extends over 14 amino acids. The V gene's germline CDR1 is SGHVS and CDR2 FNYEAQ. Trimming cost V 5 bases and J 6 bases; bases outside gene matches: 7. The CDR3 loop reads CASSPQTGGFEQYF. Written as DNA, the CDR3 is TGTGCCAGCAGCCCCCAGACAGGGGGCTTCGAGCAGTACTTC.

The chain is built from TRBV6-5 and TRBJ2-7; 9 bases align to TRBD2. After removal of 6 bases from V and 5 bases from J, the junction contained 8 bases not matched to a gene. Germline CDR1 is MNHEY and CDR2 is SVGAGI. This CDR3 is 14 amino acids long. The CDR3, as DNA: TGTGCCAGCAGAGTAGCGGGAGAGATCGACGAGCAGTACTTC. Translating it yields CASRVAGEIDEQYF.

The chain recombines TRBV2 with TRBJ1-2; tentative D call: TRBD1 (6 bases). Germline CDR1 SNHLY, CDR2 FYNNEI. The CDR3 spans 13 residues. Trimming left V 6 bases short and J 8 bases short, with 16 bases between. The CDR3 reads CASRQNREGGYTF. The CDR3 DNA is TGTGCCAGCAGACAGAACAGGGAAGGGGGCTACACCTTC.

This clonotype was detected a few times. The chain joins TRBV25-1 to TRBJ1-2; D is uncertain. Looked up from germline, CDR1 is MGHDK and CDR2 is SYGVNS. The CDR3 length is 14 residues. The V gene lost 5 bases and the J gene lost 2 bases, with 12 bases spanning the gap. The DNA of the CDR3 is TGTGCCAGCAGTTATAGGGAATCAAACTATGGCTACACCTTC. Its translation is CASSYRESNYGYTF.

This clonotype came up a few times. J is TRBJ2-3 and V is TRBV29-1; 9 bases fit TRBD2. J gave up 2 bases and V 4 bases, and 4 bases lay outside the gene matches. The CDR3 sequence is 14 residues long. The V gene's germline CDR1 is SQVTM and CDR2 ANQGSEA. CDR3 nucleotide sequence: TGCAGCGTTGGGCTAGCGGGGACCACAGATACGCAGTATTTT. Translation gives CSVGLAGTTDTQYF.

As for this clonotype: This could be a read error, since a much larger clone is one nucleotide away. Because the CDR3 is missing its conserved closing phenylalanine or tryptophan, this is likely a read error. This sequence joins TRBV7-2 and TRBJ2-6, with D tentatively TRBD2 (5 bases). The CDR3 contains 16 residues. Germline loops: CDR1 SGHTA, CDR2 FQGNSA. Trimming shortened V by 0 bases and J by 0 bases, and 6 bases separated the two germline ends. CDR3 amino acids: CASSLARASGANVLTL. CDR3 in DNA: TGTGCCAGCAGCTTAGCGCGGGCCTCTGGGGCCAACGTCCTGACTCTC.

The V gene is TRBV7-9, the J gene TRBJ2-7; 10 positions agree with TRBD2. CDR3 length: 16 residues. Germline CDR1 SEHNR, CDR2 FQNEAQ (reference sequence). Unmatched junction bases numbered 11, after V lost 5 bases and J lost 4 bases. The CDR3 spells CASSLNPSGSGYEQYF. CDR3 nucleotide sequence: TGTGCCAGCAGCCTGAACCCTAGCGGGAGCGGGTACGAGCAGTACTTC. Full variable domain (missing parts from reference TRBV7-9 and TRBJ2-7): DTGVSQNPRHKITKRGQNVTFRCDPISEHNRLYWYRQTLGQGPEFLTYFQNEAQLEKSRLLSDRFSAERPKGSFSTLEIQRTEQGDSAMYLCASSLNPSGSGYEQYFGPGTRLTVT.

This clonotype has ten or more counts. The chain has TRBV2 and TRBJ2-7; TRBD2 matches at 9 bases. The CDR3 runs to 14 residues. J lost 2 bases, V lost 4 bases, and 3 bases had no gene match. The germline gives CDR1 SNHLY, CDR2 FYNNEI. The CDR3 region has the DNA TGTGCCAGCAGTGCGGCTAGCGGGACCTACGAGCAGTACTTC. The encoded protein is CASSAASGTYEQYF.

The sample holds many counts of this clonotype. This rearrangement joins TRBV6-6 to TRBJ2-5; D unresolved. The CDR3 loop spans 14 amino acids. Trimming stripped 0 bases from V and 4 bases from J, with 9 bases between. CDR1 MNHNY and CDR2 SVGAGI come from the germline V gene (reference sequence). Written as DNA, the CDR3 is TGTGCCAGCAGTTACTCGATAGGTGGAGAGACCCAGTACTTC. This sequence encodes CASSYSIGGETQYF.

The V call is TRBV12-3 or TRBV12-4, the J call TRBJ1-2, with D possibly matching TRBD1 (6 bases). This CDR3 contains 14 residues. Between the trimmed V and J ends, which lost 6 bases and 6 bases, there was a span of 17 bases. This CDR3 reads CASRERTVKDGYTF. In nucleotides, the CDR3 is TGTGCCAGCAGAGAGCGGACAGTGAAAGATGGCTACACCTTC.

This chain uses TRBV27 with TRBJ1-2; D possibly corresponds to TRBD1 (6 bases). CDR3 length equals 13 residues. Deletions cut 3 bases from V and 8 bases from J, with 13 bases between. In germline, CDR1 is MNHEY, CDR2 SMNVEV (reference sequence). CDR3 sequence: CASSFSGVQGYTF. The CDR3, as DNA: TGTGCCAGCAGTTTTTCAGGGGTACAAGGCTACACCTTC.

This clonotype came up many times. This chain links TRBV29-1 with TRBJ2-7; no definite D call. The CDR3 totals 13 residues. V lost 0 bases, J lost 0 bases, and 6 bases lay in between. Germline V CDR1 and CDR2: SQVTM, ANQGSEA. In DNA, the CDR3 is TGCAGCGTTGAAGAAGATAACTCCTACGAGCAGTACTTC. Protein product: CSVEEDNSYEQYF.

Worth noting for this clonotype: This may be a read error: a much more frequent sequence differs by one nucleotide. The conserved final phenylalanine or tryptophan is absent from the CDR3, which likely points to a read error. The chain combines TRBV29-1 with TRBJ2-5; the D gene is possibly TRBD2 (6 bases). The CDR3 is 13 residues long. The V and J ends lost 7 bases and 5 bases respectively, with 17 bases between them. Germline V gene sequence: CDR1 SQVTM, CDR2 ANQGSEA. The CDR3 DNA sequence: TGCAGCGCCCACTATGGGGGGTTGGAGACCCAGTACCTC. This sequence encodes CSAHYGGLETQYL.

CDR3 protein: CASSAWAETSYEQYF. CDR3 in DNA: TGTGCCAGCAGCGCCTGGGCGGAGACCTCCTACGAGCAGTACTTC. The rearrangement joins TRBV9 to TRBJ2-7; D remains unclear. Germline CDR1 SGDLS, CDR2 YYNGEE. Trimming removed 3 bases from V and 0 bases from J, with 13 bases in between. This CDR3 is 15 amino acids long.

This rearrangement joins TRBV7-9 to TRBJ1-2; D perhaps matches TRBD1 (5 bases). Germline lookup yields CDR1 SEHNR and CDR2 FQNEAQ (reference sequence). The germline V and J ends were trimmed by 5 bases and 3 bases, with 16 bases remaining between them. The CDR3 spans 15 residues. CDR3 region: CASSTGLADDYGYTF. The CDR3 region has the DNA TGTGCCAGCAGCACGGGACTAGCGGATGACTATGGCTACACCTTC.

This clonotype was seen a handful of times. This rearrangement joins TRBV7-3 to TRBJ2-5; TRBD2 matches at 7 bases. V shed 3 bases and J 3 bases; nucleotides not matched to a gene: 1. This CDR3 contains 13 residues. Looked up from germline, CDR1 is SGHTA and CDR2 is FQGTGA. CDR3 region: CASSFLAEETQYF. CDR3 coding DNA: TGTGCCAGCAGCTTCCTAGCGGAAGAGACCCAGTACTTC.

The chain carries TRBV11-1 and TRBJ1-1, with D uncertain. Germline values: CDR1 SGHAT, CDR2 FQDESV (reference sequence). The CDR3 is 14 amino acids. The V end was cut by 1 base, the J end by 3 bases, with 9 bases between. The CDR3 DNA reads TGTGCCAGCAGCTTAGTTCGGGAGGACACTGAAGCTTTCTTT. This codes for CASSLVREDTEAFF.

A remark on this clonotype: With a much larger clone just one base away, this may be a read error. The chain has TRBV20-1 and TRBJ2-7; D is possibly TRBD1 or TRBD2 (5 bases each). In germline, CDR1 is DFQATT, CDR2 SNEGSKA (reference sequence). This CDR3 is 12 amino acids long. The V and J ends lost 5 bases and 3 bases respectively, with 11 bases between them. The CDR3 DNA follows: TGCAGTGCTCACCGGGACGGCTACGAGCAGTACTTC. It encodes CSAHRDGYEQYF.

The chain employs TRBV2 and TRBJ1-2; D is uncertain. Looked up from germline, CDR1 is SNHLY and CDR2 is FYNNEI. CDR3 length: 13 amino acids. Trimming removed 1 base at V and 7 bases at J, with 10 bases between. As DNA, the CDR3 is TGTGCCAGCAGTGAAGGGGTTGTTCTTGGCTACACCTTC. This sequence encodes CASSEGVVLGYTF.

The CDR3 sequence is CASSLLGVRTNEKLFF. The DNA for the CDR3 is TGTGCCAGCAGCTTACTGGGGGTGCGGACTAATGAAAAACTGTTTTTT. J is TRBJ1-4 and V is TRBV7-9; a possible D gene is TRBD1 (5 bases). Trimming removed 2 bases from V and 2 bases from J, with 12 bases in between. Germline CDR1 SEHNR, CDR2 FQNEAQ (reference sequence). The length of the CDR3 is 16 residues.

The chain is built from TRBV4-3 and TRBJ1-2, with 9 bases lining up with TRBD1. CDR3 length: 16 residues. Germline CDR1 is LGHNA and CDR2 is YSLEER. V lost 1 base and J lost 8; bases outside the gene matches: 11. The CDR3 reads CASSQGPGQGGRGYTF. CDR3 nucleotides: TGCGCCAGCAGCCAAGGTCCGGGACAGGGAGGTCGGGGCTACACCTTC.

This chain uses TRBV29-1 with TRBJ1-1; no reliable D call. V was pared by 7 bases and J by 7 bases, with 10 bases between. The V gene's germline CDR1 is SQVTM and CDR2 ANQGSEA. This CDR3 spans 10 amino acids. This chain's CDR3 is CSGNDREAFF. The CDR3 coding sequence is TGCAGCGGCAATGACCGTGAAGCTTTCTTT.

This clonotype was recorded at least ten times. J is TRBJ1-5 and V is TRBV29-1; D is perhaps TRBD1 (5 bases). CDR1 and CDR2 (germline): SQVTM, ANQGSEA. V lost 7 bases to trimming and J lost 3 bases, with 13 bases between them. CDR3 length equals 13 residues. The chain's CDR3 is CSGGGGYNQPQHF. CDR3 coding DNA: TGCAGCGGCGGCGGGGGGTACAATCAGCCCCAGCATTTT.